The 19 T cell receptor beta chains given below trace back to one sample, sequenced in a study of glioma-infiltrating T cells after dendritic cell vaccination. The repertoire was sequenced with immunoSEQ multiplex PCR; TCRdb's copy has only in-frame clones and lacks some. The sample lists about 92,000 clones, about nine tenths occurring once. The material sequenced was blood, taken before dendritic cell vaccination. The receptors shown here come from a human donor with glioblastoma.

The sample holds a few counts of this clone. The rearrangement joins TRBV20-1 to TRBJ1-1, with D uncertain. This CDR3 has 11 residues. V was cut by 3 bases and J by 2 bases, with 4 bases left in between. CDR1 DFQATT and CDR2 SNEGSKA come from the germline V gene (reference sequence). CDR3 nucleotide sequence: TGCAGTGCTAGCACAAACACTGAAGCTTTCTTT. Translated, it gives CSASTNTEAFF.

This clone was counted a single time. This chain joins TRBV7-9 and TRBJ1-2; D is ambiguous. CDR1 and CDR2 (germline): SEHNR, FQNEAQ (reference sequence). The CDR3 extends over 12 amino acids. V was cut by 1 base and J by 4 bases, with 4 bases left in between. CDR3 DNA: TGTGCCAGCAGCTTAGACGGCTATGGCTACACCTTC. Translating it yields CASSLDGYGYTF.

The chain carries TRBV5-1 and TRBJ2-7; 13 nucleotides agree with TRBD2. This CDR3 has 16 amino acids. CDR1 is SGHRS, CDR2 YFSETQ, per germline. Unmatched junction bases numbered 10, after V lost 4 bases and J lost 6 bases. The CDR3 region has the DNA TGCGCCAGCAGCCCAGGGGGACTAGCGGGACCCCGCGAGCAGTACTTC. Encoded protein: CASSPGGLAGPREQYF.

The table lists this clone with a count of one. This rearrangement joins TRBV9 to TRBJ1-3, with D possibly being TRBD1 (5 bases). V dropped 3 bases and J dropped 0 bases, with 10 bases sitting between them. The CDR3 extends over 15 amino acids. Germline V gene data show CDR1 as SGDLS and CDR2 as YYNGEE. DNA of the CDR3: TGTGCCAGCAGCGCCCGTGACAGCTCTGGAAACACCATATATTTT. Translated, it gives CASSARDSSGNTIYF.

CDR3 protein: CASSLRGGFTGELFF. In nucleotides, the CDR3 is TGTGCCAGCAGCTTAAGGGGCGGCTTCACCGGGGAGCTGTTTTTT. This chain joins TRBV7-6 and TRBJ2-2; D perhaps matches TRBD1 (5 bases). Looked up from germline, CDR1 is SGHVS and CDR2 is FNYEAQ. This CDR3 region has 15 residues. The ends were cut back, 2 bases at V and 4 bases at J, with 11 bases in the middle.

A few counts support this clone. This chain joins TRBV21-1 and TRBJ1-2; the D call of TRBD1 is as the table states it, not checked on the DNA. TRBV21-1 represents a pseudogene. This CDR3 has 14 amino acids. The CDR3 DNA is TGTGCCAGCACCGAGTTCAGGGCAGGCTATGGCTACACCTTC. This encodes CASTEFRAGYGYTF.

The chain carries TRBV6-5 and TRBJ1-6; weak D call: TRBD1 (6 bases). V lost 2 bases and J 13 bases, leaving 18 bases between the germline ends. Germline CDR1 MNHEY, CDR2 SVGAGI. This CDR3 is built from 15 residues. The CDR3 DNA follows: TGTGCCAGCAGTTACGTGGACCCAGGGACAAGTCCCCTCCACTTT. Its protein is CASSYVDPGTSPLHF.

The chain is built from TRBV4-1 and TRBJ1-2; D is possibly TRBD1 (5 bases). V dropped 1 base and J dropped 7 bases, with 19 bases sitting between them. CDR3 length equals 16 residues. Germline CDR1 MGHRA, CDR2 YSYEKL. CDR3: CASSQARQGLLGGYTF. For the CDR3, the DNA is TGCGCCAGCAGCCAAGCACGGCAGGGACTATTGGGTGGCTACACCTTC.

A single count supports this clone. The chain is built from TRBV7-9 and TRBJ2-2, with D possibly TRBD1 on 5 matching bases. The CDR3 totals 16 residues. V was cut by 3 bases and J by 5 bases, with 16 bases left in between. Germline V gives CDR1 SEHNR, CDR2 FQNEAQ (reference sequence). CDR3 sequence reads: CASSLSQGFFTGELFF. In DNA form, the CDR3 reads TGTGCCAGCAGCTTGTCTCAGGGATTTTTTACCGGGGAGCTGTTTTTT. The full variable domain, in which reference TRBV7-9 and TRBJ2-2 provide the parts outside the CDR3, is DTGVSQNPRHKITKRGQNVTFRCDPISEHNRLYWYRQTLGQGPEFLTYFQNEAQLEKSRLLSDRFSAERPKGSFSTLEIQRTEQGDSAMYLCASSLSQGFFTGELFFGEGSRLTVL.

This clone has a single count. The V and J genes are TRBV19 and TRBJ1-1, with D unclear. V lost 5 bases to trimming and J lost 0 bases, with 10 bases between them. Per the germline V gene, CDR1 is LNHDA and CDR2 is SQIVND (reference sequence). CDR3 length: 14 residues. The CDR3 is CASSAVLLNTEAFF. The CDR3 bases are TGTGCCAGTAGTGCAGTTCTGTTGAACACTGAAGCTTTCTTT.

The gene calls are TRBV2 and TRBJ1-1, with D tentatively TRBD1 (5 bases). The CDR3 has 13 amino acids. Germline values: CDR1 SNHLY, CDR2 FYNNEI. V was trimmed by 10 bases and J by 0 bases, leaving 12 bases between them. The CDR3 here is CATLQELNTEAFF. Written as DNA, the CDR3 is TGTGCCACACTACAGGAGTTGAACACTGAAGCTTTCTTT.

The rearrangement links TRBV18 to TRBJ2-7, with TRBD1 matching 8 bases. CDR1 is KGHSH and CDR2 is LQKENI in the germline V gene. This CDR3 has 15 residues. Trimming cost V 5 bases and J 3 bases; bases outside gene matches: 9. The CDR3 DNA sequence: TGTGCCAGCTCAACTACAGGACAGGGCGGCTACGAGCAGTACTTC. This gives the protein CASSTTGQGGYEQYF. Combining the CDR3 with reference TRBV18 and TRBJ2-7 gives the whole variable domain NAGVMQNPRHLVRRRGQEARLRCSPMKGHSHVYWYRQLPEEGLKFMVYLQKENIIDESGMPKERFSAEFPKEGPSILRIQQVVRGDSAAYFCASSTTGQGGYEQYFGPGTRLTVT.

The rearrangement uses TRBV11-2 and TRBJ2-7; the match to TRBD1 covers 8 bases. The CDR3 consists of 14 residues. Germline V CDR1 and CDR2: SGHAT, FQNNGV. Unmatched junction bases numbered 6, after V lost 4 bases and J lost 4 bases. CDR3 bases: TGTGCCAGCAGCTGGGGCAGGGGGCTTTACGAGCAGTACTTC. Its translation is CASSWGRGLYEQYF.

J is TRBJ2-5 and V is TRBV7-9, with D unresolved. This CDR3 comprises 11 residues. Germline lookup yields CDR1 SEHNR and CDR2 FQNEAQ (reference sequence). The V end was cut by 4 bases, the J end by 5 bases, with 5 bases between. CDR3 nucleotide sequence: TGTGCCAGCAGCTCCTCTGAGACCCAGTACTTC. It is translated as CASSSSETQYF.

The V gene is TRBV7-3, the J gene TRBJ1-1; D is perhaps TRBD1 (6 bases). The CDR3 is 13 amino acids. Trimming stripped 4 bases from V and 4 bases from J, with 10 bases between. Germline V gene sequence: CDR1 SGHTA, CDR2 FQGTGA. The CDR3 coding sequence is TGTGCCAGCAGCTGGTCACAGGGCACTGAAGCTTTCTTT. Its protein is CASSWSQGTEAFF.

This rearrangement joins TRBV29-1 to TRBJ1-2; D is possibly TRBD1 (6 bases). Trimming took off 0 bases at V and 4 bases at J, with 18 bases between the two ends. This CDR3 region has 16 residues. The germline CDR1 and CDR2 sequences are SQVTM and ANQGSEA. The CDR3 coding sequence is TGCAGCGTTGAAGAGGCAGGGGAGCGTCCCTTCTATGGCTACACCTTC. It translates to CSVEEAGERPFYGYTF.

This clone was picked up a small number of times. The chain uses TRBV2 and TRBJ2-5; 9 nucleotides match TRBD1. Trimming at V came to 1 base and at J to 4 bases, leaving 4 bases not matched to a gene. Germline V CDR1 and CDR2: SNHLY, FYNNEI. This CDR3 is built from 15 residues. This CDR3 reads CASSEEGQGRETQYF. The CDR3 region has the DNA TGTGCCAGCAGTGAAGAGGGACAGGGTCGAGAGACCCAGTACTTC.

This chain links TRBV28 with TRBJ2-6; 9 bases agree with TRBD1. CDR3 size: 18 residues. V shed 6 bases and J 0 bases; nucleotides not matched to a gene: 9. Germline loops: CDR1 MDHEN, CDR2 SYDVKM. The CDR3 region is CASSLTGQGNSGANVLTF. In nucleotides, the CDR3 is TGTGCCAGCAGCTTAACGGGACAGGGCAACTCTGGGGCCAACGTCCTGACTTTC. The full variable domain, completed using reference TRBV28 and TRBJ2-6, is DVKVTQSSRYLVKRTGEKVFLECVQDMDHENMFWYRQDPGLGLRLIYFSYDVKMKEKGDIPEGYSVSREKKERFSLILESASTNQTSMYLCASSLTGQGNSGANVLTFGAGSRLTVL.

The rearrangement links TRBV9 to TRBJ2-3, with D possibly being TRBD1 (6 bases). The CDR3 runs 13 residues. V lost 7 bases, J lost 0 bases, and 9 bases lay in between. Germline values: CDR1 SGDLS, CDR2 YYNGEE. CDR3 nucleotide sequence: TGTGCCAGCGGACAGACTAGCACAGATACGCAGTATTTT. Protein product: CASGQTSTDTQYF.